This T cell receptor (beta chain) is from a study of blood T cell repertoires in COVID-19. The table came from immunoSEQ multiplex PCR; TCRdb's copy has only in-frame clones and leaves some out. Of roughly 130,000 clones detected, about 88% appear once; the ten largest clones hold 2.5%. V trimming: 2 bases; J trimming: 5 bases; junction bases outside the gene matches: 4. The CDR3 contains 16 residues. The germline V gene has CDR1 SNHLY and CDR2 FYNNEI. This TCR came from a human donor with COVID-19, enrolled during active disease. The donor label of this sample is uncertain. Sequenced sample: peripheral blood. V and J are TRBV2 and TRBJ2-1; 12 bases fit TRBD2. In nucleotides, the CDR3 is TGTGCCAGCAGTGAACAACTAGCGGGGGGCCACAATGAGCAGTTCTTC. Translation: CASSEQLAGGHNEQFF.